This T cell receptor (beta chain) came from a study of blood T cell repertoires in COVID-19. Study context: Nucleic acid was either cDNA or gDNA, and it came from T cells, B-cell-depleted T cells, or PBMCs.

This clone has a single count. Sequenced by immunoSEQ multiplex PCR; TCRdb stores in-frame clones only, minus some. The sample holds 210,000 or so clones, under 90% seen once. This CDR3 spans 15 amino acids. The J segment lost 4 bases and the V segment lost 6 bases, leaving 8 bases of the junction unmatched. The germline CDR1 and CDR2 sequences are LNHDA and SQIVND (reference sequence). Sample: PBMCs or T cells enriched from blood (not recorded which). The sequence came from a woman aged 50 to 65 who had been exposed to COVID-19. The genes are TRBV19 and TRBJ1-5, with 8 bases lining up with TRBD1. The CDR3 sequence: CASSKETGANQPQHF. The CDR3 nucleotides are TGTGCCAGTAGCAAAGAGACAGGGGCGAATCAGCCCCAGCATTTT. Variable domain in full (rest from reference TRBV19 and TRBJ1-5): DGGITQSPKYLFRKEGQNVTLSCEQNLNHDAMYWYRQDPGQGLRLIYYSQIVNDFQKGDIAEGYSVSREKKESFPLTVTSAQKNPTAFYLCASSKETGANQPQHFGDGTRLSIL.